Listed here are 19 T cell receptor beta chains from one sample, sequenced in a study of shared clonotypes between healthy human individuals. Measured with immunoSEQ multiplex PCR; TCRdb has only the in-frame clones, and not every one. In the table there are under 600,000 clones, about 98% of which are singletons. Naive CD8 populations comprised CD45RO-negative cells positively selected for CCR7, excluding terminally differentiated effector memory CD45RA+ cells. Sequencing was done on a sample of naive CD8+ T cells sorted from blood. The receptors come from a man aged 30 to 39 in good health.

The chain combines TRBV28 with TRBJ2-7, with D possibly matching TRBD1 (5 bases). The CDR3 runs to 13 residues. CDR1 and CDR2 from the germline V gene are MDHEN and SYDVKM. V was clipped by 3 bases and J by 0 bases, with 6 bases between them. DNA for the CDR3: TGTGCCAGCAGTTTGACAGTCTCCTACGAGCAGTACTTC. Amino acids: CASSLTVSYEQYF. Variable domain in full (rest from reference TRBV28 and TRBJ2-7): DVKVTQSSRYLVKRTGEKVFLECVQDMDHENMFWYRQDPGLGLRLIYFSYDVKMKEKGDIPEGYSVSREKKERFSLILESASTNQTSMYLCASSLTVSYEQYFGPGTRLTVT.

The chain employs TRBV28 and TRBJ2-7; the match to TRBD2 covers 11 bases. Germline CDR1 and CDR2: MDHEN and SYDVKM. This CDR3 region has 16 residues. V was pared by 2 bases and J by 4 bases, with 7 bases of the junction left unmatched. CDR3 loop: CASSLLLAGALYEQYF. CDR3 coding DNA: TGTGCCAGCAGTTTACTACTAGCGGGAGCCCTGTACGAGCAGTACTTC.

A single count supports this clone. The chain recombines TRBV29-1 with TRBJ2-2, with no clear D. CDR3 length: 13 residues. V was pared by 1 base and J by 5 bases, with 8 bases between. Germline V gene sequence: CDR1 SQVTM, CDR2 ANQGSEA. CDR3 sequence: CSVEGLDTGELFF. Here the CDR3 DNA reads TGCAGCGTTGAAGGTCTTGATACCGGGGAGCTGTTTTTT.

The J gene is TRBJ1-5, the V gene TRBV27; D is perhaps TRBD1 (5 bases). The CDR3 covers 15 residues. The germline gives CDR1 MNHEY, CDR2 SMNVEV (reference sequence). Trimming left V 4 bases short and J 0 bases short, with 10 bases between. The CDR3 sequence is CASSSLTDSNQPQHF. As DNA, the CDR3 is TGTGCCAGCAGTTCCCTGACAGATAGCAATCAGCCCCAGCATTTT.

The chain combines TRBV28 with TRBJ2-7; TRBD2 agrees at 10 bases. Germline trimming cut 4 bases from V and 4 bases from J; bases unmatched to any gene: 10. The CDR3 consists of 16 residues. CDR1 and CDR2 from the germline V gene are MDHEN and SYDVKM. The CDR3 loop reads CASSSSLAGVLYEQYF. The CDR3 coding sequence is TGTGCCAGCAGTTCAAGTCTAGCGGGAGTGTTGTACGAGCAGTACTTC. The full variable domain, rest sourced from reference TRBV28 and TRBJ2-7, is DVKVTQSSRYLVKRTGEKVFLECVQDMDHENMFWYRQDPGLGLRLIYFSYDVKMKEKGDIPEGYSVSREKKERFSLILESASTNQTSMYLCASSSSLAGVLYEQYFGPGTRLTVT.

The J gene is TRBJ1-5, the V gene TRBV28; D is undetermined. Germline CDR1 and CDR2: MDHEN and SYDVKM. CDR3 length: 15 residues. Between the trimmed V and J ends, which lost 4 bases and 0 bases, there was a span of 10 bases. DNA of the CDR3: TGTGCCAGCAGTTGGAACAGATATAGCAATCAGCCCCAGCATTTT. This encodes CASSWNRYSNQPQHF.

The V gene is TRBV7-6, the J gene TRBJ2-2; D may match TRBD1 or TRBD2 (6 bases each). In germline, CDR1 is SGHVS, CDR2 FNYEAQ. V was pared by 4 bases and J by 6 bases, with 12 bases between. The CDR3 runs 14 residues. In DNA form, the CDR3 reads TGTGCCAGCAGCTGGGCCGGGGGCGCCGGGGAGCTGTTTTTT. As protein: CASSWAGGAGELFF.

The chain's CDR3 is CASSFPAGGPTGELFF. The DNA of the CDR3 is TGTGCCAGCAGCTTCCCCGCGGGAGGGCCGACCGGGGAGCTGTTTTTT. V usage is TRBV7-2 and J usage is TRBJ2-2, with 9 bases that match TRBD2. Germline trimming cut 3 bases from V and 5 bases from J; bases unmatched to any gene: 7. The CDR3 has 16 residues. Per germline, CDR1 SGHTA and CDR2 FQGNSA.

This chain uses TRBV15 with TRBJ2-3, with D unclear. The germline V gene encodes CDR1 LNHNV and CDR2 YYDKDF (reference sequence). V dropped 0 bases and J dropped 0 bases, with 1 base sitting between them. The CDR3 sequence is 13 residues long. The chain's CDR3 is CATSRESTDTQYF. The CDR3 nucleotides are TGTGCCACCAGCAGAGAAAGCACAGATACGCAGTATTTT.

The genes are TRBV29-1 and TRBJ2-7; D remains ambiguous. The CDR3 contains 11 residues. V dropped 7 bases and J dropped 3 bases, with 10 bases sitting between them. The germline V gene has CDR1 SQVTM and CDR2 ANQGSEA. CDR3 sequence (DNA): TGCAGCGCATCAAAGCTCTACGAGCAGTACTTC. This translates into CSASKLYEQYF.

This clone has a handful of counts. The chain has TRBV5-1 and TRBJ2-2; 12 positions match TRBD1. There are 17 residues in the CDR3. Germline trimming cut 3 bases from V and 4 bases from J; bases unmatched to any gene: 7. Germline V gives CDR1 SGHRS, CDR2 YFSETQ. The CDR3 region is CASSWGQGAPFTGELFF. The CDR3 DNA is TGCGCCAGCAGCTGGGGACAGGGGGCTCCCTTCACCGGGGAGCTGTTTTTT.

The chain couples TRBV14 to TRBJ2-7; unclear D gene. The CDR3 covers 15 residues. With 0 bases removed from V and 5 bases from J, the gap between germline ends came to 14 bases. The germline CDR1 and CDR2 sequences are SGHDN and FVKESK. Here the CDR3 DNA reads TGTGCCAGCAGCCAAGATGGAACCCCTCGGGACGAGCAGTACTTC. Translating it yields CASSQDGTPRDEQYF.

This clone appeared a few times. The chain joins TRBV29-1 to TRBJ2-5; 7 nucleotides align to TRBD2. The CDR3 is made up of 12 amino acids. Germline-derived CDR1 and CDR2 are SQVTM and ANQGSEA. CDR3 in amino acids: CSKSAGEETQYF. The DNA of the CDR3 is TGCAGTAAATCCGCGGGGGAAGAGACCCAGTACTTC.

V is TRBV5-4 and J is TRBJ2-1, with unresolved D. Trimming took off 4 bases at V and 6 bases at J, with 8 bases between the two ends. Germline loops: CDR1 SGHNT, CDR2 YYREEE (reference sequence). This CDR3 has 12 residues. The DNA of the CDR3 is TGTGCCAGCAGCCCCCTTAGCAATGAGCAGTTCTTC. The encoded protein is CASSPLSNEQFF.

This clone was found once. The CDR3 is CASSPPNSRAYEQYF. The CDR3 DNA is TGTGCCAGCAGCCCCCCAAACTCCAGGGCCTACGAGCAGTACTTC. The chain has TRBV7-6 and TRBJ2-7; a weak D match, TRBD1 (5 bases). The germline gives CDR1 SGHVS, CDR2 FNYEAQ. V lost 5 bases to trimming and J lost 2 bases, with 16 bases between them. The CDR3 sequence is 15 residues long.

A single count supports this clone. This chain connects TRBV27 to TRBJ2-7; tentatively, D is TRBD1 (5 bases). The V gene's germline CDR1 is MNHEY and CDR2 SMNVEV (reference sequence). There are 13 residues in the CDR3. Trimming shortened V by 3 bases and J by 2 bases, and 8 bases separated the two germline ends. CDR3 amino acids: CASSFPGTYEQYF. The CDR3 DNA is TGTGCCAGCAGTTTCCCAGGGACCTACGAGCAGTACTTC.

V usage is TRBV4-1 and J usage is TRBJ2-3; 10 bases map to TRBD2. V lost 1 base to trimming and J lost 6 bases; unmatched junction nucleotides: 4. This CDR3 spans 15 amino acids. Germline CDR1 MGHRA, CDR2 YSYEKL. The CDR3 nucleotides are TGCGCCAGCAGCCAAGGGGTAGCGGGAGGCGATACGCAGTATTTT. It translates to CASSQGVAGGDTQYF.

CDR3 DNA sequence: TGCGCCAGCAGTGAGGGGGACCAAAGCACAGATACGCAGTATTTT. Amino acids: CASSEGDQSTDTQYF. J is TRBJ2-3 and V is TRBV10-2; tentatively, D is TRBD1 or TRBD2 (5 bases each). Per the germline V gene, CDR1 is WSHSY and CDR2 is SAAADI. V was shortened by 2 bases and J by 0 bases, with 9 bases between the two germline ends. This CDR3 contains 15 residues.

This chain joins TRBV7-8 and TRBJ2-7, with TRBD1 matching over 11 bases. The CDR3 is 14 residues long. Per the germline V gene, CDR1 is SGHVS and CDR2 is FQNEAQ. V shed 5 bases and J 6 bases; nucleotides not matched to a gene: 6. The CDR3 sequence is CASSGPGTGGEQYF. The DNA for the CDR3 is TGTGCCAGCAGCGGCCCCGGGACAGGGGGCGAGCAGTACTTC.